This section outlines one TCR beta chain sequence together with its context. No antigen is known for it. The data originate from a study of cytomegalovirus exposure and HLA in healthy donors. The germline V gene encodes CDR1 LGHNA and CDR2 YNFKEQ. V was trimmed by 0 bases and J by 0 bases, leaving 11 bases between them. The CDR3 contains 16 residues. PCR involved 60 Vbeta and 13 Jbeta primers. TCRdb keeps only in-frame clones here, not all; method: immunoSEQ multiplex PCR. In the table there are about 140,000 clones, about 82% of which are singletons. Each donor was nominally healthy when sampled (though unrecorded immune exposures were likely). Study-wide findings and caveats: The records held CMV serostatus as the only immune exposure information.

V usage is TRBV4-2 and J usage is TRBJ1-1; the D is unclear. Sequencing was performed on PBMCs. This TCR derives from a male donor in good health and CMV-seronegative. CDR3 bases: TGTGCCAGCAGCCAAGATGGTCCGGGAATGAACACTGAAGCTTTCTTT. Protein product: CASSQDGPGMNTEAFF.